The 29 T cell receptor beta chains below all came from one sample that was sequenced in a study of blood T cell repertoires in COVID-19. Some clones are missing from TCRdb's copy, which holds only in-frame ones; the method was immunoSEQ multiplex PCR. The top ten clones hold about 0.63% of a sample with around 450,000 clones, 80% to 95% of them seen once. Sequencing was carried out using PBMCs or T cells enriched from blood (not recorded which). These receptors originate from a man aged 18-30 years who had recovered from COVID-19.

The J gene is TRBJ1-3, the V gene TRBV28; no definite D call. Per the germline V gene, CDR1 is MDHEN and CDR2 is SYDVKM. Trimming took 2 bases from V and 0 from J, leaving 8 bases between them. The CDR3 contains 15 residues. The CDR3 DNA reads TGTGCCAGCAGTTTAATCTATGGCTCTGGAAACACCATATATTTT. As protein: CASSLIYGSGNTIYF.

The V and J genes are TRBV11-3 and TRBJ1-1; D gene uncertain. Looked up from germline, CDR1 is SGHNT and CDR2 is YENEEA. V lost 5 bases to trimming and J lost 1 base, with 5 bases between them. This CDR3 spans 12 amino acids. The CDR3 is CASSRGNTEAFF. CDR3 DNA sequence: TGTGCCAGCAGCCGAGGGAACACTGAAGCTTTCTTT.

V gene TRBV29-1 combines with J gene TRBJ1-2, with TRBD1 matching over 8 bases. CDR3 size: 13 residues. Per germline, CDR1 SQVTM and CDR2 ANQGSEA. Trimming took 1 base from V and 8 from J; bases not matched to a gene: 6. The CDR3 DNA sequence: TGCAGCGTTGAAGGGCAGGGGGCTTGGGGCTACACCTTC. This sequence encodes CSVEGQGAWGYTF.

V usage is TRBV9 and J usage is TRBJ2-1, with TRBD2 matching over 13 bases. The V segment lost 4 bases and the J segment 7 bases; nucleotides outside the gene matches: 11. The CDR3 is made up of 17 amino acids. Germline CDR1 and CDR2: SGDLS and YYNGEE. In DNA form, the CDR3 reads TGTGCCAGCAGCCCAAGACTAGCGGGGGGCCCCGAGAATGAGCAGTTCTTC. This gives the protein CASSPRLAGGPENEQFF.

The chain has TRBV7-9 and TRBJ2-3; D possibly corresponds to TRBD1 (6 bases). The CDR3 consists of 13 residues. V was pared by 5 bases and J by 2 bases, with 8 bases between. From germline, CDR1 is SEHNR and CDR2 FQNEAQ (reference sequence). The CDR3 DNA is TGTGCCAGCAGCCGACAGGTCACAGATACGCAGTATTTT. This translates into CASSRQVTDTQYF.

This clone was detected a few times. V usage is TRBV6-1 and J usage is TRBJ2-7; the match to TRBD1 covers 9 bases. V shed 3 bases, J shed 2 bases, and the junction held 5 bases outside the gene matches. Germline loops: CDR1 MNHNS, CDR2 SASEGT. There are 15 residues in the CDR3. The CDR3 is CASSDRGQGTYEQYF. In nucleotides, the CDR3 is TGTGCCAGCAGTGATCGCGGACAGGGGACCTACGAGCAGTACTTC.

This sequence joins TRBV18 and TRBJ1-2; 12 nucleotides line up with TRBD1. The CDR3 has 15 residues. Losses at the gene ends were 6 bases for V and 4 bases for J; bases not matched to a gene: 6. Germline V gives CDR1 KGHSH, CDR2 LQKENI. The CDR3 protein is CASSAGTGGSYGYTF. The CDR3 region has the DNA TGTGCCAGCTCGGCAGGGACAGGGGGCAGCTATGGCTACACCTTC. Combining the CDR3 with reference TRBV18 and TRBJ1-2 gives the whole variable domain NAGVMQNPRHLVRRRGQEARLRCSPMKGHSHVYWYRQLPEEGLKFMVYLQKENIIDESGMPKERFSAEFPKEGPSILRIQQVVRGDSAAYFCASSAGTGGSYGYTFGSGTRLTVV.

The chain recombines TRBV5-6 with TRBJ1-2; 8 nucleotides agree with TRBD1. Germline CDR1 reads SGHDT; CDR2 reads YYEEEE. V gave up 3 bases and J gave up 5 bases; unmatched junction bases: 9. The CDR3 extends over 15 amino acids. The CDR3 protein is CASSSRQGPNYGYTF. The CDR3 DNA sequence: TGTGCCAGCAGCTCCAGACAGGGGCCAAATTATGGCTACACCTTC.

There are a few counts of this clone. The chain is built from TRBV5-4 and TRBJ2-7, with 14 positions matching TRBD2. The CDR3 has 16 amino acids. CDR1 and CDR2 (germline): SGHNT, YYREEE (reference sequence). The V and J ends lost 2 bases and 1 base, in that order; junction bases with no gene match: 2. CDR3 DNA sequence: TGTGCCAGCAGCTTAGGACTAGCGGGGGGATCCTACGAGCAGTACTTC. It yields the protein CASSLGLAGGSYEQYF.

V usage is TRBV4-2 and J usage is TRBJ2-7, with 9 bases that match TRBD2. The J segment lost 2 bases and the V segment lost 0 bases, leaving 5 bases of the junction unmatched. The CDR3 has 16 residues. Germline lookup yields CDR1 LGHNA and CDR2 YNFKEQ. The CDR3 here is CASSQETSGLTYEQYF. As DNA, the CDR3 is TGTGCCAGCAGCCAAGAAACTAGCGGGCTTACCTACGAGCAGTACTTC.

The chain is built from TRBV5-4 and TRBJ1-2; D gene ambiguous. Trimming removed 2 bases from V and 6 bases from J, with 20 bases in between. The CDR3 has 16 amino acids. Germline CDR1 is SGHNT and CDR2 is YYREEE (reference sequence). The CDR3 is CASSFGVAGLFDGYTF. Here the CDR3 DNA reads TGTGCCAGCAGCTTCGGGGTGGCTGGACTTTTCGATGGCTACACCTTC.

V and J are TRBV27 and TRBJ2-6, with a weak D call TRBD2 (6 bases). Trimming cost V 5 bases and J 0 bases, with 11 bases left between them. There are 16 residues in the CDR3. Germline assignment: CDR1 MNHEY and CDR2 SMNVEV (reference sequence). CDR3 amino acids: CASSGGRTSGANVLTF. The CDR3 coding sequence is TGTGCCAGCAGTGGGGGGAGGACCTCTGGGGCCAACGTCCTGACTTTC.

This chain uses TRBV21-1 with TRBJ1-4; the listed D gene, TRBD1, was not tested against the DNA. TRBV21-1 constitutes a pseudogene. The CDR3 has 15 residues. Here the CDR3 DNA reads TGTGCCAGCAGCAAGTTGGGACAGCGCGATGAAAAACTGTTTTTT. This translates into CASSKLGQRDEKLFF.

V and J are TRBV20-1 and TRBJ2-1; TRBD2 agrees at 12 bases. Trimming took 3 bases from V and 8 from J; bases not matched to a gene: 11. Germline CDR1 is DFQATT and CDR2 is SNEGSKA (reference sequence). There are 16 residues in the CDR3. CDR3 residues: CSASLLAGGPAHEQFF. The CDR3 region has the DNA TGCAGTGCTAGTCTGCTAGCGGGGGGGCCGGCACATGAGCAGTTCTTC.

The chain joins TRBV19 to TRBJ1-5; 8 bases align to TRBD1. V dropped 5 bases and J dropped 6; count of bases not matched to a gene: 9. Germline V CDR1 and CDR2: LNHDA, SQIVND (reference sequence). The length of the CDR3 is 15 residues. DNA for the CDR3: TGTGCCAGTAGTGTTGGACAGGGCCGCGGTCAGCCCCAGCATTTT. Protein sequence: CASSVGQGRGQPQHF. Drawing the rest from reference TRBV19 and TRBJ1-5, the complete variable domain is DGGITQSPKYLFRKEGQNVTLSCEQNLNHDAMYWYRQDPGQGLRLIYYSQIVNDFQKGDIAEGYSVSREKKESFPLTVTSAQKNPTAFYLCASSVGQGRGQPQHFGDGTRLSIL.

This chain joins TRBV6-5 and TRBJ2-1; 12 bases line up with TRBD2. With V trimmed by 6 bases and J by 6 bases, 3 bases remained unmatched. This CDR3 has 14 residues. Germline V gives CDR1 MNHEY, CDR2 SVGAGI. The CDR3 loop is CASRSSGGANEQFF. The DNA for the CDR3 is TGTGCCAGCAGATCTAGCGGGGGGGCCAATGAGCAGTTCTTC.

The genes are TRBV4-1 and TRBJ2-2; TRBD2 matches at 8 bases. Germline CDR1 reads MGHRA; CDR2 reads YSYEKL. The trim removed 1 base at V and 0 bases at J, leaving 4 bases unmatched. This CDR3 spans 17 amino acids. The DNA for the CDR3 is TGCGCCAGCAGCCAAGTCGGGGGGGCCACGAACACCGGGGAGCTGTTTTTT. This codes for CASSQVGGATNTGELFF.

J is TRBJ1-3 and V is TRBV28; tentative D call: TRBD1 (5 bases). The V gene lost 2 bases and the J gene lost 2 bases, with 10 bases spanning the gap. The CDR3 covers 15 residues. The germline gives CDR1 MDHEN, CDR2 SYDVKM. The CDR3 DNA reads TGTGCCAGCAGTTTAGGGGTACAGGCTGGAAACACCATATATTTT. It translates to CASSLGVQAGNTIYF.

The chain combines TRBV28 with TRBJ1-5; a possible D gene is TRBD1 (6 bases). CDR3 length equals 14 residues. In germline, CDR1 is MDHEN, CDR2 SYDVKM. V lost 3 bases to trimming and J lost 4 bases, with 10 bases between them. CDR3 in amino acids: CASSLWGQNQPQHF. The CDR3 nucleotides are TGTGCCAGCAGTTTGTGGGGGCAGAATCAGCCCCAGCATTTT.

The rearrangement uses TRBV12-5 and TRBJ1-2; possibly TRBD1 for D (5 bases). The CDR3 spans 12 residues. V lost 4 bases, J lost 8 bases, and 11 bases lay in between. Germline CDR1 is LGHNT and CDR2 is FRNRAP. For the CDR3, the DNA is TGTGCTAGTGGTTACGGGGGTTGGGGCTACACCTTC. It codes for CASGYGGWGYTF.

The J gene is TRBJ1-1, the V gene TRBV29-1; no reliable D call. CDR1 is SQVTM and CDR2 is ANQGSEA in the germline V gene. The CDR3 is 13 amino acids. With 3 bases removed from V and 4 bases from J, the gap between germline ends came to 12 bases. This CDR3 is CSVDGEKGTEAFF. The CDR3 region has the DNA TGCAGCGTTGATGGGGAGAAGGGCACTGAAGCTTTCTTT.

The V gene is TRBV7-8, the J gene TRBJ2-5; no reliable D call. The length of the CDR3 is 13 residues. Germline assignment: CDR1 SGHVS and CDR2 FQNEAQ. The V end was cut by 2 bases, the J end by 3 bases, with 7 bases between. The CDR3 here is CASSLNLEETQYF. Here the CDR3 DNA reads TGTGCCAGCAGCTTAAACCTAGAAGAGACCCAGTACTTC.

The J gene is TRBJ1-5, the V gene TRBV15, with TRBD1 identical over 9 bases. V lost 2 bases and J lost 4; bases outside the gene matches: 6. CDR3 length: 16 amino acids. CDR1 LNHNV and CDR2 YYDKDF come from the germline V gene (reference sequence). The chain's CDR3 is CATSRPGTGRNQPQHF. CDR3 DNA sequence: TGTGCCACCAGCAGACCTGGGACAGGGAGAAATCAGCCCCAGCATTTT.

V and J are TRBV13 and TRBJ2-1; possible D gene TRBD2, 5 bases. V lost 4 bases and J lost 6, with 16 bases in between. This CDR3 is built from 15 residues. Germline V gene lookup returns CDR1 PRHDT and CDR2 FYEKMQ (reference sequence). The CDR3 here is CASSWRVSSVNEQFF. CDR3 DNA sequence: TGTGCCAGCAGCTGGCGGGTGAGTTCGGTCAATGAGCAGTTCTTC. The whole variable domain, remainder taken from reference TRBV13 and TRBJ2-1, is AAGVIQSPRHLIKEKRETATLKCYPIPRHDTVYWYQQGPGQDPQFLISFYEKMQSDKGSIPDRFSAQQFSDYHSELNMSSLELGDSALYFCASSWRVSSVNEQFFGPGTRLTVL.

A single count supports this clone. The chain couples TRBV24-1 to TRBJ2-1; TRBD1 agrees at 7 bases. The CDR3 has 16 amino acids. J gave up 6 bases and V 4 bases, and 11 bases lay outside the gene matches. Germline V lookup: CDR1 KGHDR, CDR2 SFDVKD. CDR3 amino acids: CATSDSQISGGNEQFF. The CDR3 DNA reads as TGTGCCACCAGTGACTCGCAAATTTCAGGGGGCAATGAGCAGTTCTTC.

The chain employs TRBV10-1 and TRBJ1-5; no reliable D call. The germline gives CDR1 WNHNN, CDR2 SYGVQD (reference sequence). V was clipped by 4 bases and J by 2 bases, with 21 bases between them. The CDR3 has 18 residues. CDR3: CASSAEGRLVRGNQPQHF. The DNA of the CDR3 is TGCGCCAGCAGTGCCGAGGGCCGACTAGTTCGTGGCAATCAGCCCCAGCATTTT.

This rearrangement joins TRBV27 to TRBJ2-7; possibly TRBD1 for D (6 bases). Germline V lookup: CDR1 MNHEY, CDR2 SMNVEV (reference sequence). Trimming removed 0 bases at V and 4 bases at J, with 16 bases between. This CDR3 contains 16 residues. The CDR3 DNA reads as TGTGCCAGCAGTTTATCCCATGACAGGATTGGATACGAGCAGTACTTC. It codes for CASSLSHDRIGYEQYF.

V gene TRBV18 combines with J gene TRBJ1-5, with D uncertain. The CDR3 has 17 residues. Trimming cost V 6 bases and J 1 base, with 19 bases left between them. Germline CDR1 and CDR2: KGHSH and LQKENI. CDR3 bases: TGTGCCAGCTCTCGGCGGGCAGCGGGTTTAAGCAATCAGCCCCAGCATTTT. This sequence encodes CASSRRAAGLSNQPQHF.

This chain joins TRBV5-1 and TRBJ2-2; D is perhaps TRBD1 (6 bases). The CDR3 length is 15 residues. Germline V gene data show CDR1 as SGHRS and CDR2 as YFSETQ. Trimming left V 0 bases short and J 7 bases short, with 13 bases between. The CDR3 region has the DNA TGCGCCAGCAGCTTGGTAGGGGACATCGGCGGGGAGCTGTTTTTT. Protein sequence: CASSLVGDIGGELFF. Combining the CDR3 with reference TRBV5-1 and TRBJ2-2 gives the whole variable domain KAGVTQTPRYLIKTRGQQVTLSCSPISGHRSVSWYQQTPGQGLQFLFEYFSETQRNKGNFPGRFSGRQFSNSRSEMNVSTLELGDSALYLCASSLVGDIGGELFFGEGSRLTVL.